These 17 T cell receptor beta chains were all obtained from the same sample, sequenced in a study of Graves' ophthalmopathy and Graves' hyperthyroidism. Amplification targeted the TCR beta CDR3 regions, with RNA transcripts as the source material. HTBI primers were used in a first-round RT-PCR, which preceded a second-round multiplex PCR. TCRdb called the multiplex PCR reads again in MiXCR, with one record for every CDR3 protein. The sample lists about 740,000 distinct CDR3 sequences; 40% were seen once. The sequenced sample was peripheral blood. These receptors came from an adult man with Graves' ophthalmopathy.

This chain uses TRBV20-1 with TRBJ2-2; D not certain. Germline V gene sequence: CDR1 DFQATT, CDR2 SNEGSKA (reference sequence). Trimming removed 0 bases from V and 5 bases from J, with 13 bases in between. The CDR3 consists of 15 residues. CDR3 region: CSARDFQAVTGELFF. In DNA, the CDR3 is TGCAGTGCTAGAGATTTCCAGGCTGTGACCGGGGAGCTGTTTTTT.

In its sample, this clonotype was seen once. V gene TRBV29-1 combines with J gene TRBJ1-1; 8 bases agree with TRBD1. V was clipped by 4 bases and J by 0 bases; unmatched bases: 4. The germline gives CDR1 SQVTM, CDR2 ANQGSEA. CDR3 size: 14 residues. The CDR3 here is CSVVGDRLNTEAFF. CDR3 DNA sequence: TGCAGCGTTGTAGGGGACAGGTTGAACACTGAAGCTTTCTTT.

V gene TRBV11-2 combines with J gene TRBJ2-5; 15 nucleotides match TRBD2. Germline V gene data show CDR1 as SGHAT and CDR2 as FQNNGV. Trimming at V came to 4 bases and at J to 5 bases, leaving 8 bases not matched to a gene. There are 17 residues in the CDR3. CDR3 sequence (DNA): TGTGCCAGCAGCTCTGGACTAGCGGGAGGGTCTGCCGAGACCCAGTACTTC. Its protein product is CASSSGLAGGSAETQYF.

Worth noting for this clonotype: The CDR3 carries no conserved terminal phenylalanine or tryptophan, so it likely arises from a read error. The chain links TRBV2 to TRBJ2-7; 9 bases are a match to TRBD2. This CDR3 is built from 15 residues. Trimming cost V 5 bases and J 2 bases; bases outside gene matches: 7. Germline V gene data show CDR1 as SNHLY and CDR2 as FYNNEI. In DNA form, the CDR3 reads TGTGCCAGCAGTTCCCCGCTAGCGGGGACCTACGAGCAGTACCTC. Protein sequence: CASSSPLAGTYEQYL.

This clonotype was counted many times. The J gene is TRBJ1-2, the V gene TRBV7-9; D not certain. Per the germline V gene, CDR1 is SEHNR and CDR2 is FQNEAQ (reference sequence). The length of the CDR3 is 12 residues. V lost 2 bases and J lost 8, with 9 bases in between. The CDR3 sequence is CASSLYVGGYTF. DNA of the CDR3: TGTGCCAGCAGCTTATATGTCGGGGGCTACACCTTC.

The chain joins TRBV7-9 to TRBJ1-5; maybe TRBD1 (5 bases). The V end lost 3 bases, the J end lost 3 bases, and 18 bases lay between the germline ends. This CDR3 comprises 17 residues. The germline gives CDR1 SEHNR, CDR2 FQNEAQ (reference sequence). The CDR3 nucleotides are TGTGCCAGCAGCTTGGGAAGCCGGGACGGATCCAATCAGCCCCAGCATTTT. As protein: CASSLGSRDGSNQPQHF.

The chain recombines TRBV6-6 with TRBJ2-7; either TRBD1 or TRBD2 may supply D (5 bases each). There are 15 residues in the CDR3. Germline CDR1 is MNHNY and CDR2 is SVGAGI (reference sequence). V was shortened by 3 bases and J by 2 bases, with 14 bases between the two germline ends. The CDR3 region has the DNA TGTGCCAGCAGTTATCGTGGGACGCCCACCTACGAGCAGTACTTC. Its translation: CASSYRGTPTYEQYF.

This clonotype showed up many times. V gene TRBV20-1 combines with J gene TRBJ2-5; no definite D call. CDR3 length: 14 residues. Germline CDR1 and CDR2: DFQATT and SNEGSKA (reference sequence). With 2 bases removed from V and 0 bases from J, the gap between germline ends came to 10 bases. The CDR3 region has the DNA TGCAGTGCTAGACCATCGGGCCACCAAGAGACCCAGTACTTC. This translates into CSARPSGHQETQYF.

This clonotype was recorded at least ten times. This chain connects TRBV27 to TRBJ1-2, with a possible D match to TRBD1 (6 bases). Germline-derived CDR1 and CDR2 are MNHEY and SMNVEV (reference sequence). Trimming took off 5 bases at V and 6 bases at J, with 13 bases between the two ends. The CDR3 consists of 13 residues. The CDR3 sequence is CASSTTGSNGYTF. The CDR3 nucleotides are TGTGCCAGCAGTACGACAGGCTCAAATGGCTACACCTTC.

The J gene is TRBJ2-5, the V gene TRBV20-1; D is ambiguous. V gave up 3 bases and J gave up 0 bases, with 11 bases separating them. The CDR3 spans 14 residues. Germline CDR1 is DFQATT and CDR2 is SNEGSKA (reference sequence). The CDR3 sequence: CSASDSRNQETQYF. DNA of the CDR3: TGCAGTGCTAGTGACTCCCGTAACCAAGAGACCCAGTACTTC.

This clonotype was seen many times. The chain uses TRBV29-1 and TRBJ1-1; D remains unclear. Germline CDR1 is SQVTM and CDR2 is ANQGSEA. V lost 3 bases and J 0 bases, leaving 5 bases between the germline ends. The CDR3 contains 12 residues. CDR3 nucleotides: TGCAGCGTTGAGGGCCTGAACACTGAAGCTTTCTTT. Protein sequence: CSVEGLNTEAFF.

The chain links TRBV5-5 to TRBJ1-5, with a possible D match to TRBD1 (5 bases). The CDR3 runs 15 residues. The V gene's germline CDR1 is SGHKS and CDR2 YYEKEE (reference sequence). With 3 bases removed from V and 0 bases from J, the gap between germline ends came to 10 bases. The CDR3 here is CASSSGPNSNQPQHF. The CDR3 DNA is TGTGCCAGCAGCTCGGGGCCGAATAGCAATCAGCCCCAGCATTTT. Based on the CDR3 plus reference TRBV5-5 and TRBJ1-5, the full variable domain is DAGVTQSPTHLIKTRGQQVTLRCSPISGHKSVSWYQQVLGQGPQFIFQYYEKEERGRGNFPDRFSARQFPNYSSELNVNALLLGDSALYLCASSSGPNSNQPQHFGDGTRLSIL.

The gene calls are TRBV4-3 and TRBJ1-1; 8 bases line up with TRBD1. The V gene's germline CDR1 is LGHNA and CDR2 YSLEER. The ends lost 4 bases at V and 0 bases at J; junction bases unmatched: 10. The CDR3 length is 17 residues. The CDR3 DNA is TGCGCCAGCAGCCGAGAGGGTAAGACAGGGGTGAACACTGAAGCTTTCTTT. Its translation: CASSREGKTGVNTEAFF.

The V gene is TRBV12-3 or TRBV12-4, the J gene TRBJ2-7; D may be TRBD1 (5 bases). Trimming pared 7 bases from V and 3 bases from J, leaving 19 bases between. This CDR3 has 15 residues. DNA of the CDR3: TGTGCCAGCACCAAGCTCCTAGGGGCCAGCTACGAGCAGTACTTC. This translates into CASTKLLGASYEQYF.

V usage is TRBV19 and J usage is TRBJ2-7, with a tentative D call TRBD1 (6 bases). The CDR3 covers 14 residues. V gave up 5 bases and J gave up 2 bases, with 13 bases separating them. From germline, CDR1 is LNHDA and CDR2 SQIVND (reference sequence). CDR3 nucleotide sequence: TGTGCCAGTAGTCCCATGGGACAACCCTACGAGCAGTACTTC. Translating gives CASSPMGQPYEQYF.

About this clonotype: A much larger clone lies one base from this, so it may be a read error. CDR3 in DNA: TGTGCCAACGGGACCTCGGCTGAAGCTCTCTTT. Protein: CANGTSAEALF. This chain uses TRBV7-9 with TRBJ1-1; D might be TRBD1 (5 bases). Germline assignment: CDR1 SEHNR and CDR2 FQNEAQ (reference sequence). The CDR3 covers 11 residues.

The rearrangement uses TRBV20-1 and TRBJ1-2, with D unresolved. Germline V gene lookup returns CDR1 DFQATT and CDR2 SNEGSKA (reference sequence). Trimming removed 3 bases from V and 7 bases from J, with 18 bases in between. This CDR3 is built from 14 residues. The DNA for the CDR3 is TGCAGTGCTAGGGCGATGGGAGTAGTGGGTGGCTACACCTTC. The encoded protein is CSARAMGVVGGYTF.